Listed below are T cell receptor beta chains from one sample, sequenced in a study of tissue T cells after allogeneic stem cell transplantation. Libraries were prepared by immunoSEQ multiplex PCR; TCRdb keeps only in-frame clonotypes and omits some of them. Of about 26,000 clones listed, about 90% are singletons. The sequencing here drew on blood, taken before transplantation. These receptors all stem from a male donor older than 55 who later had graft-versus-host disease after an allogeneic stem cell transplant. CDR3s include the opening cysteine and the closing phenylalanine or tryptophan. Fields, in order: V gene, clone size, J gene, D gene, CDR3 protein, CDR3 DNA. D genes are given only for firm matches. For some rows the clone size is stated as once, few or many, or as a class when expanded; others skip it.

V gene: TRBV12-3/TRBV12-4; clone size: -; J gene: TRBJ1-2; D gene: TRBD1; CDR3 protein: CASSRQGGYTF; CDR3 DNA: TGTGCCAGCAGTCGACAGGGTGGCTACACCTTC
V gene: TRBV11-2; clone size: -; J gene: TRBJ2-7; D gene: -; CDR3 protein: CASSLAPGDVAYEQYF; CDR3 DNA: TGTGCCAGCAGCTTGGCCCCGGGGGACGTAGCCTACGAGCAGTACTTC
V gene: TRBV6-5; clone size: -; J gene: TRBJ1-5; D gene: -; CDR3 protein: CASSYRGALSNQPQHF; CDR3 DNA: TGTGCCAGCAGTTACCGGGGGGCGCTGAGCAATCAGCCCCAGCATTTT
V gene: TRBV5-5; clone size: -; J gene: TRBJ1-1; D gene: TRBD1; CDR3 protein: CASSLDRGNTEAFF; CDR3 DNA: TGTGCCAGCAGCTTAGACAGGGGGAACACTGAAGCTTTCTTT
V gene: TRBV2; clone size: -; J gene: TRBJ2-2; D gene: -; CDR3 protein: CASSKGGTNTGELFF; CDR3 DNA: TGTGCCAGCAGTAAGGGGGGCACGAACACCGGGGAGCTGTTTTTT
V gene: TRBV6-4; clone size: few; J gene: TRBJ1-1; D gene: -; CDR3 protein: CASSETVNTEAFF; CDR3 DNA: TGTGCCAGCAGTGAGACAGTGAACACTGAAGCTTTCTTT
V gene: TRBV3-1/TRBV3-2; clone size: -; J gene: TRBJ2-7; D gene: -; CDR3 protein: CASSPGGHGYEQYF; CDR3 DNA: TGTGCCAGCAGCCCCGGGGGACACGGATACGAGCAGTACTTC
V gene: TRBV4-1; clone size: -; J gene: TRBJ1-6; D gene: -; CDR3 protein: CASSQERGDNSPLHF; CDR3 DNA: TGCGCCAGCAGCCAAGAACGAGGGGATAATTCACCCCTCCACTTT
V gene: TRBV3-1/TRBV3-2; clone size: -; J gene: TRBJ1-6; D gene: -; CDR3 protein: CASSQDPRYAQGLNSPLHF; CDR3 DNA: TGTGCCAGCAGCCAAGATCCGAGGTACGCGCAGGGGCTTAATTCACCCCTCCACTTT
V gene: TRBV6-4; clone size: -; J gene: TRBJ2-1; D gene: -; CDR3 protein: CASSDEGGWNEQFF; CDR3 DNA: TGTGCCAGCAGTGACGAGGGGGGGTGGAATGAGCAGTTCTTC
V gene: TRBV3-1/TRBV3-2; clone size: -; J gene: TRBJ2-1; D gene: -; CDR3 protein: CASSQEVLRGEQFF; CDR3 DNA: TGTGCCAGCAGCCAAGAAGTTTTAAGGGGTGAGCAGTTCTTC
V gene: TRBV28; clone size: -; J gene: TRBJ1-5; D gene: -; CDR3 protein: CASSPIGQQDSNQPQHF; CDR3 DNA: TGTGCCAGCAGTCCGATCGGACAGCAAGATAGCAATCAGCCCCAGCATTTT
V gene: TRBV3-1/TRBV3-2; clone size: -; J gene: TRBJ2-2; D gene: -; CDR3 protein: CASSQAGATGELFF; CDR3 DNA: TGTGCCAGCAGCCAAGCAGGGGCCACCGGGGAGCTGTTTTTT
V gene: TRBV13; clone size: -; J gene: TRBJ2-7; D gene: TRBD2; CDR3 protein: CASSPPRGGPTYEQYF; CDR3 DNA: TGTGCCAGCAGCCCCCCACGCGGGGGGCCGACCTACGAGCAGTACTTC
V gene: TRBV4-2; clone size: few; J gene: TRBJ2-7; D gene: -; CDR3 protein: CASSKEGPNRYGYEQYF; CDR3 DNA: TGTGCCAGCAGCAAGGAAGGCCCGAATCGATATGGATACGAGCAGTACTTC
V gene: TRBV5-1; clone size: -; J gene: TRBJ1-1; D gene: TRBD1; CDR3 protein: CASSGGTVNAEAFF; CDR3 DNA: TGCGCCAGCAGCGGGGGGACAGTTAACGCTGAAGCTTTCTTT
V gene: TRBV11-3; clone size: -; J gene: TRBJ2-3; D gene: TRBD1; CDR3 protein: CASSSRSGRGTDTQYF; CDR3 DNA: TGTGCCAGCAGCTCTAGAAGCGGCAGGGGGACAGATACGCAGTATTTT
V gene: TRBV6-2/TRBV6-3; clone size: -; J gene: TRBJ2-5; D gene: -; CDR3 protein: CASSTTGTLQETQYF; CDR3 DNA: TGTGCCAGCAGCACTACCGGGACTTTACAAGAGACCCAGTACTTC
V gene: TRBV29-1; clone size: -; J gene: TRBJ1-5; D gene: -; CDR3 protein: CSAQYSNQPQHF; CDR3 DNA: TGCAGTGCCCAGTATAGCAATCAGCCCCAGCATTTT
V gene: TRBV7-8; clone size: -; J gene: TRBJ1-2; D gene: -; CDR3 protein: CASSPLGGSGGGYTF; CDR3 DNA: TGTGCCAGCAGCCCGCTAGGGGGATCAGGAGGCGGCTACACCTTC
V gene: TRBV5-4; clone size: few; J gene: TRBJ2-7; D gene: TRBD1; CDR3 protein: CASSLPGQTYEQYF; CDR3 DNA: TGTGCCAGCAGCCTACCGGGACAGACCTACGAGCAGTACTTC
V gene: TRBV3-1/TRBV3-2; clone size: -; J gene: TRBJ1-4; D gene: -; CDR3 protein: CASSLRMDRTNEKLFF; CDR3 DNA: TGTGCCAGCAGCCTACGTATGGACAGAACTAATGAAAAACTGTTTTTT
V gene: TRBV30; clone size: -; J gene: TRBJ1-4; D gene: TRBD1; CDR3 protein: CAWSIGTGPEKLFF; CDR3 DNA: TGTGCCTGGAGCATCGGGACAGGGCCTGAAAAACTGTTTTTT
V gene: TRBV6-6; clone size: -; J gene: TRBJ1-1; D gene: TRBD1; CDR3 protein: CASSRRQGATITEAFF; CDR3 DNA: TGTGCCAGCAGTCGAAGACAGGGGGCGACCATCACTGAAGCTTTCTTT
V gene: TRBV7-9; clone size: -; J gene: TRBJ1-5; D gene: -; CDR3 protein: CASSFNRDQPQHF; CDR3 DNA: TGTGCCAGCAGCTTCAACAGGGATCAGCCCCAGCATTTT
V gene: TRBV27; clone size: -; J gene: TRBJ1-6; D gene: -; CDR3 protein: CASSSKAGSPLHF; CDR3 DNA: TGTGCCAGCAGTTCTAAGGCGGGTTCACCCCTCCACTTT
V gene: TRBV5-1; clone size: once; J gene: TRBJ1-2; D gene: -; CDR3 protein: CASSYDVGRLGYGYTF; CDR3 DNA: TGCGCCAGCAGCTACGACGTGGGTCGGCTGGGCTATGGCTACACCTTC
V gene: TRBV10-3; clone size: -; J gene: TRBJ2-7; D gene: TRBD2; CDR3 protein: CASALAGGPDEQYF; CDR3 DNA: TGTGCCAGCGCACTTGCGGGGGGGCCCGACGAGCAGTACTTC
V gene: TRBV10-3; clone size: -; J gene: TRBJ1-6; D gene: -; CDR3 protein: CAIQNREVSPLHF; CDR3 DNA: TGTGCCATCCAGAACAGGGAAGTGTCCCCCCTCCACTTT
V gene: TRBV25-1; clone size: -; J gene: TRBJ2-7; D gene: -; CDR3 protein: CASSAGAPHEQYF; CDR3 DNA: TGTGCCAGCAGTGCAGGGGCCCCCCACGAGCAGTACTTC
V gene: TRBV4-2; clone size: -; J gene: TRBJ1-2; D gene: -; CDR3 protein: CASSQDLFLWDTTNYGYTF; CDR3 DNA: TGTGCCAGCAGCCAAGATTTATTTTTGTGGGACACTACCAACTATGGCTACACCTTC
V gene: TRBV3-1/TRBV3-2; clone size: -; J gene: TRBJ2-1; D gene: TRBD2; CDR3 protein: CASSLRLAGGWNEQFF; CDR3 DNA: TGTGCCAGCAGCCTGCGACTAGCGGGGGGATGGAATGAGCAGTTCTTC
V gene: TRBV7-9; clone size: -; J gene: TRBJ1-1; D gene: -; CDR3 protein: CASSWLENTEAFF; CDR3 DNA: TGTGCCAGCAGCTGGTTAGAAAACACTGAAGCTTTCTTT
V gene: TRBV5-1; clone size: -; J gene: TRBJ2-7; D gene: TRBD1; CDR3 protein: CASSPGQGDYEQYF; CDR3 DNA: TGCGCCAGCAGCCCGGGACAGGGAGACTACGAGCAGTACTTC
V gene: TRBV3-1/TRBV3-2; clone size: -; J gene: TRBJ1-4; D gene: -; CDR3 protein: CASSSHLGREKLFF; CDR3 DNA: TGTGCCAGCAGCTCACATTTGGGACGGGAAAAACTGTTTTTT
V gene: TRBV6-2/TRBV6-3; clone size: once; J gene: TRBJ2-7; D gene: TRBD2; CDR3 protein: CASSYPRQETSGAPIAGQYF; CDR3 DNA: TGTGCCAGCAGTTACCCAAGACAGGAGACTAGCGGAGCTCCTATTGCGGGGCAGTACTTC
V gene: TRBV10-3; clone size: -; J gene: TRBJ2-3; D gene: TRBD1; CDR3 protein: CAIRRTGGPGTDTQYF; CDR3 DNA: TGTGCCATCAGGAGGACAGGGGGGCCAGGCACAGATACGCAGTATTTT
V gene: TRBV5-1; clone size: -; J gene: TRBJ1-5; D gene: -; CDR3 protein: CASSLDVDSNQPQHF; CDR3 DNA: TGCGCCAGCAGCTTGGATGTCGATAGCAATCAGCCCCAGCATTTT
V gene: TRBV7-2; clone size: -; J gene: TRBJ2-1; D gene: TRBD2; CDR3 protein: CASSWGLANEQFF; CDR3 DNA: TGTGCCAGCAGCTGGGGACTAGCCAATGAGCAGTTCTTC
V gene: TRBV10-3; clone size: once; J gene: TRBJ2-7; D gene: TRBD2; CDR3 protein: CAITTSGDRSYEQYF; CDR3 DNA: TGTGCCATCACGACTAGCGGTGATCGCTCCTACGAGCAGTACTTC
V gene: TRBV7-3; clone size: -; J gene: TRBJ2-5; D gene: TRBD1; CDR3 protein: CASSSQGEQKTQYF; CDR3 DNA: TGTGCCAGCAGCTCACAGGGGGAACAGAAGACCCAGTACTTC
V gene: TRBV27; clone size: -; J gene: TRBJ2-7; D gene: -; CDR3 protein: CASSRLGYEQYF; CDR3 DNA: TGTGCCAGCAGTAGACTAGGCTACGAGCAGTACTTC